This TCR beta chain emerged from a study of OX40 agonist ivuxolimab in advanced cancers. At the level of the study: It was ivuxolimab, an agonistic anti-OX40 (CD134) antibody, that patients were treated with.

Sequenced by immunoSEQ multiplex PCR; TCRdb stores in-frame clones only, minus some. This table holds about 49,000 clones, around 81% found once. The germline gives CDR1 SGDLS, CDR2 YYNGEE. The CDR3 contains 14 residues. V was pared by 0 bases and J by 5 bases, with 11 bases between. The clonotype was recovered from an adult with an advanced solid tumor such as melanoma, head and neck, liver or kidney cancer. The material sequenced was CD4+ or CD8+ T cells sorted from blood, taken in a trial of the OX40 agonist ivuxolimab. The V gene is TRBV9, the J gene TRBJ1-1, with D maybe TRBD1 (5 bases). The CDR3 region is CASSVVGGWTEAFF. In DNA form, the CDR3 reads TGTGCCAGCAGCGTAGTTGGGGGTTGGACTGAAGCTTTCTTT.